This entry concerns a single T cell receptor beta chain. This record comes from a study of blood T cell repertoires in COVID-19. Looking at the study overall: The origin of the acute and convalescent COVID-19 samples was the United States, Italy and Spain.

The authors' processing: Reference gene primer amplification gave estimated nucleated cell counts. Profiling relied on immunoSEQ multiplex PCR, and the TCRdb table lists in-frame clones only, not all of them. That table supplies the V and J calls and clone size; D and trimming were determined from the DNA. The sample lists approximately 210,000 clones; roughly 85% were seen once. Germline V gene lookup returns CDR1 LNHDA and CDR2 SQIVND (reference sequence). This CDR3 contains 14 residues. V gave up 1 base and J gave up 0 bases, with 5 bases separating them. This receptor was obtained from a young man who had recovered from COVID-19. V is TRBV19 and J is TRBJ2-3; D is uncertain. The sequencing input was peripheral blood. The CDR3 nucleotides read TGTGCCAGTAGTATAGCGTTAAGCACAGATACGCAGTATTTT. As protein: CASSIALSTDTQYF.